This entry lists 21 T cell receptor beta chains sequenced from one sample in a study of blood T cell repertoires in COVID-19 (dated by TCRdb to 2019 to 2021). Libraries came from the immunoSEQ multiplex PCR assay. Here the immuneACCESS table is served through TCRdb, limited to in-frame sequences with V and J called. Missing clones are a known gap in these copies; in checked studies unresolved V genes cover under half, and the rest lacks a known reason. The sample records 160,000 or so clones, over 85% of which are singletons. The ten largest account for roughly 2.1% of the sample. The sample taken for sequencing was peripheral blood. The receptors were gathered from an older woman with COVID-19, enrolled during active disease.

The chain carries TRBV7-3 and TRBJ1-1, with D hard to call. V was cut by 2 bases and J by 6 bases, with 10 bases left in between. The germline V gene has CDR1 SGHTA and CDR2 FQGTGA. The CDR3 totals 13 residues. CDR3 in amino acids: CASSLAGSAEAFF. The CDR3, as DNA: TGTGCCAGCAGCTTAGCGGGAAGCGCTGAAGCTTTCTTT.

This chain joins TRBV7-9 and TRBJ1-2, with D maybe TRBD1 (6 bases). This CDR3 spans 15 amino acids. CDR1 is SEHNR, CDR2 FQNEAQ, per germline (reference sequence). The V gene lost 6 bases and the J gene lost 5 bases, with 19 bases spanning the gap. Here the CDR3 DNA reads TGTGCCAGCAGTACAGGGAGCACCGACTCTTATGGCTACACCTTC. Translation gives CASSTGSTDSYGYTF.

J is TRBJ2-5 and V is TRBV6-6; D is uncertain. Deletions cut 0 bases from V and 5 bases from J, with 10 bases between. The CDR3 has 14 amino acids. CDR1 MNHNY and CDR2 SVGAGI come from the germline V gene (reference sequence). This chain's CDR3 is CASSYSLVGETQYF. In DNA form, the CDR3 reads TGTGCCAGCAGTTACTCCCTGGTCGGGGAGACCCAGTACTTC.

This clone appeared once. This chain uses TRBV6-5 with TRBJ2-7, with D possibly TRBD1 on 8 matching bases. Germline CDR1 and CDR2: MNHEY and SVGAGI. The CDR3 is 14 residues long. Between the trimmed V and J ends, which lost 7 bases and 2 bases, there was a span of 15 bases. CDR3 protein: CASKLTGGAYEQYF. The CDR3 DNA reads TGTGCCAGCAAATTAACAGGGGGGGCCTACGAGCAGTACTTC.

The rearrangement joins TRBV6-6 to TRBJ1-6; the match to TRBD1 covers 8 bases. The CDR3 has 15 residues. From germline, CDR1 is MNHNY and CDR2 SVGAGI (reference sequence). The J segment lost 10 bases and the V segment lost 7 bases, leaving 12 bases of the junction unmatched. The CDR3: CASIQTGTGTSPLHF. The CDR3 DNA is TGTGCCAGCATTCAGACCGGGACAGGAACCTCACCCCTCCACTTT.

This clone was seen more than once but under ten times. This chain joins TRBV19 and TRBJ1-5; 10 bases are shared with TRBD1. Germline V gene sequence: CDR1 LNHDA, CDR2 SQIVND (reference sequence). V dropped 6 bases and J dropped 6; count of bases not matched to a gene: 5. This CDR3 contains 14 residues. This CDR3 is CASRRQGAGQPQHF. DNA of the CDR3: TGTGCCAGTAGAAGACAGGGGGCGGGTCAGCCCCAGCATTTT.

This clone was observed a handful of times. The V gene is TRBV5-4, the J gene TRBJ2-2, with a tentative D call TRBD1 (5 bases). With 0 bases removed from V and 2 bases from J, the gap between germline ends came to 11 bases. Germline V gene sequence: CDR1 SGHNT, CDR2 YYREEE (reference sequence). The CDR3 has 16 amino acids. Written as DNA, the CDR3 is TGTGCCAGCAGCTTGGTCGGCAGGGCTAACACCGGGGAGCTGTTTTTT. This codes for CASSLVGRANTGELFF.

This chain uses TRBV3-1 (or the pseudogene TRBV3-2) with TRBJ1-2; unclear D gene. This CDR3 is built from 14 residues. In germline, CDR1 is LGHDT, CDR2 YNNKEL (reference sequence). Deletions cut 4 bases from V and 6 bases from J, with 15 bases between. For the CDR3, the DNA is TGTGCCAGCAGCCCCCTGGAGGGAAAAGATGGCTACACCTTC. Its translation is CASSPLEGKDGYTF.

V usage is TRBV6-1 and J usage is TRBJ2-7, with TRBD1 identical over 7 bases. Germline assignment: CDR1 MNHNS and CDR2 SASEGT. This CDR3 region has 16 residues. V trimming: 2 bases; J trimming: 3 bases; junction bases outside the gene matches: 10. CDR3 loop: CASSERWMGQSYEQYF. The CDR3 bases are TGTGCCAGCAGTGAAAGGTGGATGGGACAGAGCTACGAGCAGTACTTC.

The chain links TRBV5-5 to TRBJ2-3; 10 nucleotides agree with TRBD2. Germline V gene data show CDR1 as SGHKS and CDR2 as YYEKEE (reference sequence). The CDR3 is made up of 15 amino acids. Trimming took 4 bases from V and 2 from J; bases not matched to a gene: 4. The CDR3 region is CASSISGGTTDTQYF. The CDR3 nucleotides are TGTGCCAGCAGCATTAGCGGGGGGACCACAGATACGCAGTATTTT.

This chain uses TRBV7-9 with TRBJ2-3; 7 positions match TRBD1. The CDR3 runs 15 residues. CDR1 and CDR2 from the germline V gene are SEHNR and FQNEAQ (reference sequence). The junction had 7 bases not matched to a gene; V was cut back by 5 bases and J by 2 bases. DNA of the CDR3: TGTGCCAGCAGCCCGGGACAGAGGTTCACAGATACGCAGTATTTT. It specifies CASSPGQRFTDTQYF.

CDR3 nucleotides: TGTGCCAGCAAAGACAGGGGGCGCGCCTATGGCTACACCTTC. This sequence encodes CASKDRGRAYGYTF. The chain carries TRBV6-5 and TRBJ1-2; 10 nucleotides match TRBD1. The germline CDR1 and CDR2 sequences are MNHEY and SVGAGI. The junction had 6 bases not matched to a gene; V was cut back by 7 bases and J by 4 bases. The CDR3 sequence is 14 residues long.

V usage is TRBV6-5 and J usage is TRBJ1-1, with D unresolved. The germline V gene has CDR1 MNHEY and CDR2 SVGAGI. V was pared by 0 bases and J by 4 bases, with 12 bases between. The CDR3 consists of 15 residues. CDR3 sequence (DNA): TGTGCCAGCAGTTACTCGATTAACGCGGTCACTGAAGCTTTCTTT. It translates to CASSYSINAVTEAFF.

The chain joins TRBV18 to TRBJ1-4; a possible D gene is TRBD1 (6 bases). Trimming removed 2 bases at V and 3 bases at J, with 13 bases between. The CDR3 extends over 16 amino acids. The germline V gene has CDR1 KGHSH and CDR2 LQKENI. In DNA form, the CDR3 reads TGTGCCAGCTCACCAGAGACAGGCGCCCCTAATGAAAAACTGTTTTTT. The encoded protein is CASSPETGAPNEKLFF.

The chain uses TRBV5-4 and TRBJ2-2; D possibly corresponds to TRBD1 (5 bases). V was cut by 4 bases and J by 2 bases, with 15 bases left in between. Germline CDR1 and CDR2: SGHNT and YYREEE (reference sequence). CDR3 size: 16 residues. In nucleotides, the CDR3 is TGTGCCAGCAGCGTTCCGGGCAGGGCTAACACCGGGGAGCTGTTTTTT. Translating it yields CASSVPGRANTGELFF.

This sequence joins TRBV11-3 and TRBJ1-3, with 7 nucleotides matching TRBD1. V lost 5 bases and J lost 4; bases outside the gene matches: 2. Germline CDR1 and CDR2: SGHNT and YENEEA. The CDR3 loop spans 13 amino acids. The CDR3 region is CASSRGLGNTIYF. CDR3 DNA sequence: TGTGCCAGCAGCAGGGGGCTGGGAAACACCATATATTTT.

J is TRBJ1-2 and V is TRBV29-1; weak D call: TRBD1 (6 bases). The CDR3 totals 14 residues. The germline CDR1 and CDR2 sequences are SQVTM and ANQGSEA. Trimming cost V 7 bases and J 3 bases, with 18 bases left between them. CDR3 DNA: TGCAGCGGTCGGGGGGCAGAGGAGGACTATGGCTACACCTTC. Protein product: CSGRGAEEDYGYTF.

V gene TRBV6-5 combines with J gene TRBJ1-5; 8 bases match TRBD1. This CDR3 comprises 13 residues. Unmatched junction bases numbered 8, after V lost 10 bases and J lost 6 bases. Germline CDR1 and CDR2: MNHEY and SVGAGI. DNA of the CDR3: TGTGCCACAGGACAGGGTACGTTTCAGCCCCAGCATTTT. Its protein is CATGQGTFQPQHF.

This chain joins TRBV11-3 and TRBJ1-2; the match to TRBD1 covers 8 bases. There are 17 residues in the CDR3. Germline CDR1 and CDR2: SGHNT and YENEEA. With V trimmed by 6 bases and J by 4 bases, 16 bases remained unmatched. In nucleotides, the CDR3 is TGTGCCAGCAGGCCGATTACTAGTTGGGACAGGCGCTATGGCTACACCTTC. As protein: CASRPITSWDRRYGYTF.

This chain uses TRBV19 with TRBJ2-1, with 7 positions matching TRBD1. V lost 5 bases, J lost 9 bases, and 4 bases stayed unmatched. CDR3 size: 12 residues. CDR1 and CDR2 (germline): LNHDA, SQIVND (reference sequence). The DNA of the CDR3 is TGTGCCAGTAGTTTGCCAGGGGGTGAGCAGTTCTTC. Amino acid sequence: CASSLPGGEQFF.

V usage is TRBV7-3 and J usage is TRBJ2-2; 7 nucleotides match TRBD2. The CDR3 has 13 residues. Germline CDR1 SGHTA, CDR2 FQGTGA. The junction had 3 bases not matched to a gene; V was cut back by 4 bases and J by 7 bases. The CDR3 DNA follows: TGTGCCAGCAGCTCCACGGGGGGCGGGGAGCTGTTTTTT. Translating it yields CASSSTGGGELFF.